The 21 T cell receptor beta chains listed next were all sequenced from one sample in a study of blood T cells in healthy people across ages. Alongside a J-beta primer mix, a sample-barcoded 5' primer served in a second PCR lasting about 7 to 11 cycles. TCRdb processed the 5' RACE reads anew with MiXCR; each CDR3 protein has one entry. Of about 780,000 distinct CDR3 sequences in the sample, approximately 67% were seen once. The sample comprised blood. The receptors originated from a man aged 25 to 45 in good health.

This sequence joins TRBV11-2 and TRBJ2-2; D gene ambiguous. Germline-derived CDR1 and CDR2 are SGHAT and FQNNGV. The CDR3 is 16 amino acids. V was pared by 3 bases and J by 2 bases, with 13 bases between. CDR3 sequence (DNA): TGTGCCAGCAGCTTGGGTGTTAGCAGCAACACCGGGGAGCTGTTTTTT. Protein product: CASSLGVSSNTGELFF.

This clonotype was picked up one time. This chain links TRBV9 with TRBJ1-1, with D possibly matching TRBD1 (5 bases). The CDR3 runs to 14 residues. Germline CDR1 SGDLS, CDR2 YYNGEE. V shed 4 bases and J shed 3 bases, with 13 bases lying between them. The chain's CDR3 is CASSPGTGDTEAFF. CDR3 DNA: TGTGCCAGCAGCCCGGGGACGGGGGACACTGAAGCTTTCTTT.

V gene TRBV6-5 combines with J gene TRBJ1-2, with 7 positions matching TRBD1. This CDR3 is 12 amino acids long. V shed 9 bases and J 6 bases; nucleotides not matched to a gene: 7. Germline V gene lookup returns CDR1 MNHEY and CDR2 SVGAGI. The CDR3 is CASTRGRDGYTF. The CDR3 nucleotides read TGTGCCAGTACGAGGGGGCGCGATGGCTACACCTTC.

This clonotype was counted between two and nine times. This chain connects TRBV3-1 to TRBJ2-7; D is undetermined. V dropped 1 base and J dropped 2 bases, with 9 bases sitting between them. The V gene's germline CDR1 is LGHDT and CDR2 YNNKEL (reference sequence). The CDR3 totals 14 residues. The CDR3, as DNA: TGTGCCAGCAGCCAAGTTATCGGAGCCTACGAGCAGTACTTC. Residues: CASSQVIGAYEQYF.

V and J are TRBV20-1 and TRBJ1-4; D perhaps matches TRBD1 (6 bases). The length of the CDR3 is 14 residues. Germline CDR1 is DFQATT and CDR2 is SNEGSKA (reference sequence). V lost 3 bases and J 8 bases, leaving 16 bases between the germline ends. The CDR3 DNA is TGCAGTGCTAGCGACAGGAAAAGGGTGGAAAAACTGTTTTTT. Translation: CSASDRKRVEKLFF.

This clonotype was observed many times. This chain connects TRBV27 to TRBJ2-3; 13 positions match TRBD2. There are 19 residues in the CDR3. Germline V CDR1 and CDR2: MNHEY, SMNVEV (reference sequence). With V trimmed by 6 bases and J by 1 base, 13 bases remained unmatched. The CDR3 DNA reads TGTGCCAGCAGACCGAGGACTAGCGGGGGCGGGGGTCGCACAGATACGCAGTATTTT. Translated, it gives CASRPRTSGGGGRTDTQYF.

The V call is TRBV7-2, the J call TRBJ2-5, with D perhaps being TRBD1 or TRBD2 (6 bases each). Germline V gene data show CDR1 as SGHTA and CDR2 as FQGNSA. The V and J ends lost 5 bases and 5 bases respectively, with 12 bases between them. The CDR3 contains 13 residues. The CDR3 protein is CASSLGGHETQYF. In nucleotides, the CDR3 is TGTGCCAGCAGCCTAGGGGGGCACGAGACCCAGTACTTC.

In this sample, this clonotype turned up once. V is TRBV6-5 and J is TRBJ2-7; D is possibly TRBD1 (6 bases). This CDR3 has 15 amino acids. Germline V gene sequence: CDR1 MNHEY, CDR2 SVGAGI. V was clipped by 5 bases and J by 2 bases, with 16 bases between them. The CDR3 sequence: CASSPRQEPTYEQYF. DNA for the CDR3: TGTGCCAGCAGTCCGCGACAGGAGCCTACCTACGAGCAGTACTTC.

The sample holds a few counts of this clonotype. The rearrangement uses TRBV4-2 and TRBJ2-7, with D hard to call. The CDR3 is 13 amino acids. V dropped 0 bases and J dropped 3 bases, with 6 bases sitting between them. Per the germline V gene, CDR1 is LGHNA and CDR2 is YNFKEQ. The CDR3 DNA is TGTGCCAGCAGCCAAGACTATCTCTACGAGCAGTACTTC. Translated, it gives CASSQDYLYEQYF.

J is TRBJ2-7 and V is TRBV4-1; 10 bases agree with TRBD1. Trimming cost V 0 bases and J 2 bases; bases outside gene matches: 7. Germline lookup yields CDR1 MGHRA and CDR2 YSYEKL. This CDR3 region has 17 residues. The CDR3 region is CASSQDGTGDPTYEQYF. The DNA of the CDR3 is TGCGCCAGCAGCCAAGATGGGACAGGGGACCCTACCTACGAGCAGTACTTC.

The J gene is TRBJ2-3, the V gene TRBV6-2 or TRBV6-3; 9 bases fit TRBD1. Germline V CDR1 and CDR2: MNHEY, SVGEGT. The CDR3 is made up of 13 amino acids. The V gene end was trimmed by 6 bases and the J gene end by 4 bases; junction bases not matched to a gene: 2. The CDR3 loop reads CASSDRGADTQYF. CDR3 sequence (DNA): TGTGCCAGCAGCGACAGGGGGGCAGATACGCAGTATTTT.

This clonotype was seen more than once but under ten times. This chain connects TRBV20-1 to TRBJ2-5; TRBD1 is a possible D gene (6 bases). The CDR3 is made up of 15 amino acids. Germline V gene lookup returns CDR1 DFQATT and CDR2 SNEGSKA (reference sequence). Trimming took 0 bases from V and 5 from J, leaving 16 bases between them. In DNA form, the CDR3 reads TGCAGTGCTAGAGATCCGGGCCAGGGGTTCGAGACCCAGTACTTC. Protein product: CSARDPGQGFETQYF.

The V gene is TRBV6-5, the J gene TRBJ1-6; perhaps TRBD1 as D (6 bases). The V end lost 5 bases, the J end lost 9 bases, and 14 bases lay between the germline ends. The CDR3 spans 14 residues. The germline V gene encodes CDR1 MNHEY and CDR2 SVGAGI. The CDR3 DNA is TGTGCCAGCAGTCGACAGGCCTCAATTTCACCCCTCCACTTT. Its protein is CASSRQASISPLHF.

The chain links TRBV2 to TRBJ2-1, with TRBD2 identical over 14 bases. CDR1 and CDR2 (germline): SNHLY, FYNNEI. Trimming took 4 bases from V and 8 from J; bases not matched to a gene: 4. CDR3 length: 15 residues. The CDR3 spells CASSVTGLAGDEQFF. CDR3 nucleotides: TGTGCCAGCAGTGTGACGGGACTAGCGGGAGATGAGCAGTTCTTC.

The CDR3, as DNA: TGTGCCAGCAGCTTAGGACACCCCGACGAGCAGTACTTC. Its translation: CASSLGHPDEQYF. The V call is TRBV7-2, the J call TRBJ2-7; D not certain. From germline, CDR1 is SGHTA and CDR2 FQGNSA. V dropped 1 base and J dropped 5 bases, with 9 bases sitting between them. The CDR3 covers 13 residues.

In nucleotides, the CDR3 is TGTGCCAGCAACTTCCGCCAACTAGCAACTAGCACAGATACGCAGTATTTT. It encodes CASNFRQLATSTDTQYF. The J gene is TRBJ2-3, the V gene TRBV6-2 or TRBV6-3; tentatively, D is TRBD2 (6 bases). Germline lookup yields CDR1 MNHEY and CDR2 SVGEGT. V shed 7 bases and J shed 0 bases, with 20 bases lying between them. CDR3 length: 17 amino acids.

This sequence joins TRBV6-6 and TRBJ2-1; perhaps TRBD1 as D (6 bases). Germline CDR1 and CDR2: MNHNY and SVGAGI (reference sequence). The CDR3 consists of 13 residues. V dropped 5 bases and J dropped 4 bases, with 9 bases sitting between them. CDR3 loop: CASSIQGYNEQFF. The CDR3 nucleotides read TGTGCCAGCAGTATACAGGGATACAATGAGCAGTTCTTC.

V and J are TRBV28 and TRBJ2-7; 7 nucleotides align to TRBD1. The DNA matches TRBJ2-4 better at its end, which makes the J call doubtful. The CDR3 length is 15 residues. Germline-derived CDR1 and CDR2 are MDHEN and SYDVKM. The CDR3 sequence is CASSLFDRDKNIQYF. The CDR3 bases are TGTGCCAGCAGTTTATTCGACAGGGATAAAAACATTCAGTACTTC.

This clonotype was detected once. The chain joins TRBV12-3 or TRBV12-4 to TRBJ2-7, with D perhaps matching TRBD2 (7 bases). V was cut by 3 bases and J by 6 bases, with 15 bases left in between. The CDR3 covers 14 residues. CDR3 in DNA: TGTGCCAGCAGTTTTGGGGGGGCACCGGGCGAGCAGTACTTC. Protein sequence: CASSFGGAPGEQYF.

The chain joins TRBV20-1 to TRBJ1-5, with D possibly being TRBD1 (6 bases). Between the trimmed V and J ends, which lost 3 bases and 0 bases, there was a span of 15 bases. Germline-derived CDR1 and CDR2 are DFQATT and SNEGSKA (reference sequence). The CDR3 covers 16 residues. CDR3 protein: CSARKQGLHSNQPQHF. The DNA of the CDR3 is TGCAGTGCTAGGAAACAGGGCCTCCATAGCAATCAGCCCCAGCATTTT.

As to this clonotype: One end of the junction does not line up with germline, which may come from a read error. The chain combines TRBV5-1 with TRBJ2-1; TRBD2 agrees at 10 bases. Germline-derived CDR1 and CDR2 are SGHRS and YFSETQ. This CDR3 contains 15 residues. The CDR3 region has the DNA TGTGCCAGCAGCTACCAGCGGGGGGGCTTCGATGAGCAGTTCTTC. As protein: CASSYQRGGFDEQFF.